Listed here are 20 T cell receptor beta chains from one sample, sequenced in a study of T cells in Graves' hyperthyroidism and ophthalmopathy. RNA transcripts served as the template for amplifying TCR beta CDR3 regions. A set of HTBI primers served as the primers for a first-round RT-PCR of the TCR CDR3. TCRdb processed the multiplex PCR reads anew with MiXCR; each CDR3 protein has one entry. This sample has fewer than 750,000 distinct CDR3 sequences, with roughly 14% found just once. The sequenced sample was blood. These receptor sequences come from a woman aged 45-60 years with Graves' ophthalmopathy.

This clonotype was observed at least ten times. This chain connects TRBV11-2 to TRBJ1-5; a weak D match, TRBD1 (5 bases). The germline V gene encodes CDR1 SGHAT and CDR2 FQNNGV. The CDR3 has 16 residues. Trimming left V 0 bases short and J 4 bases short, with 13 bases between. This CDR3 is CASSLDAGFRNQPQHF. Here the CDR3 DNA reads TGTGCCAGCAGCTTAGATGCAGGGTTTAGGAATCAGCCCCAGCATTTT.

The chain has TRBV7-2 and TRBJ2-5; 8 nucleotides align to TRBD2. The J segment lost 1 base and the V segment lost 6 bases, leaving 13 bases of the junction unmatched. The germline V gene has CDR1 SGHTA and CDR2 FQGNSA. The CDR3 length is 17 residues. CDR3 sequence: CASSLGLSAGVQETQYF. CDR3 nucleotides: TGTGCCAGCAGTCTAGGACTGTCAGCGGGAGTCCAAGAGACCCAGTACTTC. Together with reference TRBV7-2 and TRBJ2-5, the CDR3 gives the full variable domain: GAGVSQSPSNKVTEKGKDVELRCDPISGHTALYWYRQSLGQGLEFLIYFQGNSAPDKSGLPSDRFSAERTGGSVSTLTIQRTQQEDSAVYLCASSLGLSAGVQETQYFGPGTRLLVL.

The chain combines TRBV3-1 with TRBJ2-1, with 8 bases matching TRBD2. The ends lost 2 bases at V and 6 bases at J; junction bases unmatched: 3. Per germline, CDR1 LGHDT and CDR2 YNNKEL (reference sequence). The CDR3 is 14 amino acids. The CDR3 spells CASSQTSGTNEQFF. CDR3 nucleotides: TGTGCCAGCAGCCAAACTAGCGGTACCAATGAGCAGTTCTTC.

This clonotype was found a few times. This chain uses TRBV28 with TRBJ1-3, with D tentatively TRBD1 (5 bases). The V gene lost 6 bases and the J gene lost 0 bases, with 12 bases spanning the gap. Germline CDR1 MDHEN, CDR2 SYDVKM. The CDR3 has 15 amino acids. CDR3 loop: CASRTEGGSGNTIYF. CDR3 nucleotide sequence: TGTGCCAGCAGGACAGAGGGAGGCTCTGGAAACACCATATATTTT.

Ten or more counts support this clonotype. The chain recombines TRBV7-9 with TRBJ2-1; 7 bases fit TRBD2. V shed 6 bases, J shed 10 bases, and the junction held 12 bases outside the gene matches. Germline-derived CDR1 and CDR2 are SEHNR and FQNEAQ (reference sequence). The CDR3 has 14 amino acids. CDR3 coding DNA: TGTGCCAGCAGACTGACTAGCTTGTTAGGGGAGCAGTTCTTC. Translated, it gives CASRLTSLLGEQFF. Full variable domain (outside the CDR3, taken from reference TRBV7-9 and TRBJ2-1): DTGVSQNPRHKITKRGQNVTFRCDPISEHNRLYWYRQTLGQGPEFLTYFQNEAQLEKSRLLSDRFSAERPKGSFSTLEIQRTEQGDSAMYLCASRLTSLLGEQFFGPGTRLTVL.

This clonotype was detected many times. V and J are TRBV12-3 or TRBV12-4 and TRBJ1-2; weak D call: TRBD1 (6 bases). This CDR3 contains 16 residues. Trimming shortened V by 6 bases and J by 0 bases, and 17 bases separated the two germline ends. CDR3 loop: CASSPVDRTANYGYTF. CDR3 in DNA: TGTGCCAGCAGCCCTGTTGACCGGACAGCTAACTATGGCTACACCTTC.

There are a few counts of this clonotype. The V gene is TRBV20-1, the J gene TRBJ2-7, with a tentative D call TRBD2 (5 bases). The V gene's germline CDR1 is DFQATT and CDR2 SNEGSKA (reference sequence). The length of the CDR3 is 14 residues. Trimming stripped 3 bases from V and 6 bases from J, with 18 bases between. The CDR3 region is CSASERVPPLEQYF. The DNA of the CDR3 is TGCAGTGCTAGTGAGAGGGTCCCTCCACTCGAGCAGTACTTC.

For this clonotype: With a much larger clone just one base away, this may be a read error. This sequence joins TRBV2 and TRBJ2-3; 8 nucleotides agree with TRBD2. CDR3 size: 14 residues. Per germline, CDR1 SNHLY and CDR2 FYNNEI. The CDR3 sequence is CAGSGLTSADTQYF. CDR3 in DNA: TGTGCCGGCAGCGGACTGACTAGCGCAGATACGCAGTATTTT.

This clonotype occurred a few times. This chain links TRBV14 with TRBJ2-1, with unresolved D. The V and J ends lost 4 bases and 2 bases respectively, with 15 bases between them. The CDR3 has 16 amino acids. Germline loops: CDR1 SGHDN, CDR2 FVKESK. The CDR3 reads CASSPPFLSPYNEQFF. CDR3 DNA: TGTGCCAGCAGCCCCCCTTTCCTTTCCCCCTACAATGAGCAGTTCTTC.

Only a few counts were recorded for this clonotype. V usage is TRBV7-2 and J usage is TRBJ1-6; D is unclear. The length of the CDR3 is 14 residues. With 5 bases removed from V and 10 bases from J, the gap between germline ends came to 15 bases. Germline V gives CDR1 SGHTA, CDR2 FQGNSA. The CDR3 bases are TGTGCCAGCAGCCCCGAAGCTTTGAGGTCACCCCTCCACTTT. Amino acids: CASSPEALRSPLHF. The full variable domain, its missing parts supplied by reference TRBV7-2 and TRBJ1-6, is GAGVSQSPSNKVTEKGKDVELRCDPISGHTALYWYRQSLGQGLEFLIYFQGNSAPDKSGLPSDRFSAERTGGSVSTLTIQRTQQEDSAVYLCASSPEALRSPLHFGNGTRLTVT.

This chain connects TRBV28 to TRBJ2-7; D is ambiguous. The CDR3 loop spans 14 amino acids. Germline V lookup: CDR1 MDHEN, CDR2 SYDVKM. Trimming took off 5 bases at V and 4 bases at J, with 15 bases between the two ends. The CDR3 nucleotides are TGTGCCAGCAGTCCACCGACACGACCTTACGAGCAGTACTTC. It codes for CASSPPTRPYEQYF.

This clonotype occurred many times. This chain joins TRBV5-1 and TRBJ2-7; D remains ambiguous. This CDR3 contains 15 residues. Trimming removed 0 bases at V and 2 bases at J, with 12 bases between. Germline lookup yields CDR1 SGHRS and CDR2 YFSETQ. In nucleotides, the CDR3 is TGCGCCAGCAGCTTGGCCGAGACACAACCCTACGAGCAGTACTTC. Translating it yields CASSLAETQPYEQYF.

This clonotype was seen at least ten times. This chain joins TRBV7-2 and TRBJ1-4; TRBD1 agrees at 7 bases. Trimming at V came to 4 bases and at J to 0 bases, leaving 8 bases not matched to a gene. Per germline, CDR1 SGHTA and CDR2 FQGNSA. This CDR3 comprises 17 residues. The CDR3 here is CASSSRTGQTTNEKLFF. As DNA, the CDR3 is TGTGCCAGCAGCTCACGGACGGGACAGACAACTAATGAAAAACTGTTTTTT.

This clonotype was observed a handful of times. The J gene is TRBJ1-1, the V gene TRBV15; D may be TRBD1 (6 bases). The CDR3 loop spans 16 amino acids. Trimming stripped 1 base from V and 2 bases from J, with 14 bases between. In germline, CDR1 is LNHNV, CDR2 YYDKDF (reference sequence). For the CDR3, the DNA is TGTGCCACCAGCAGAGCCTCAGGGGTGGGTAACACTGAAGCTTTCTTT. This encodes CATSRASGVGNTEAFF.

The CDR3 here is CASSVRTSGKGDTQYF. CDR3 nucleotide sequence: TGTGCCAGCAGCGTCAGGACTAGCGGGAAAGGAGATACGCAGTATTTT. J is TRBJ2-3 and V is TRBV9, with 12 nucleotides matching TRBD2. V shed 2 bases, J shed 5 bases, and the junction held 6 bases outside the gene matches. The CDR3 has 16 amino acids. The germline V gene encodes CDR1 SGDLS and CDR2 YYNGEE.

This clonotype was counted many times. The chain couples TRBV25-1 to TRBJ1-1; a weak D match, TRBD1 (5 bases). The V end was cut by 3 bases, the J end by 0 bases, with 14 bases between. The CDR3 runs to 16 residues. CDR1 is MGHDK and CDR2 is SYGVNS in the germline V gene. The CDR3 DNA sequence: TGTGCCAGCAGTGACCTCCCAAGGGGAGTGAACACTGAAGCTTTCTTT. It translates to CASSDLPRGVNTEAFF.

This clonotype appeared many times. The V gene is TRBV7-9, the J gene TRBJ2-3, with D perhaps TRBD2 (5 bases). In germline, CDR1 is SEHNR, CDR2 FQNEAQ (reference sequence). The CDR3 has 17 amino acids. V lost 5 bases to trimming and J lost 0 bases, with 18 bases between them. The CDR3 here is CASSLLEGGGSTDTQYF. The CDR3 region has the DNA TGTGCCAGCAGCCTCCTAGAAGGCGGCGGGAGCACAGATACGCAGTATTTT.

There are many counts of this clonotype. The rearrangement links TRBV2 to TRBJ2-7; no firm D call. The CDR3 is made up of 15 amino acids. CDR1 and CDR2 from the germline V gene are SNHLY and FYNNEI. V was pared by 2 bases and J by 0 bases, with 11 bases between. The CDR3 nucleotides are TGTGCCAGCAGTGAATTGGCGTCGAGCTCCTACGAGCAGTACTTC. Encoded protein: CASSELASSSYEQYF.

This clonotype was detected many times. The chain recombines TRBV28 with TRBJ1-1, with D perhaps TRBD1 (5 bases). The CDR3 totals 13 residues. Between the trimmed V and J ends, which lost 6 bases and 2 bases, there was a span of 10 bases. Germline V CDR1 and CDR2: MDHEN, SYDVKM. Here the CDR3 reads CASRKTDNTEAFF. The DNA of the CDR3 is TGTGCCAGCAGGAAGACAGATAACACTGAAGCTTTCTTT.

The sample holds many counts of this clonotype. This chain uses TRBV6-1 with TRBJ1-4; 7 nucleotides align to TRBD1. CDR3 length equals 16 residues. The germline CDR1 and CDR2 sequences are MNHNS and SASEGT. V trimming: 5 bases; J trimming: 4 bases; junction bases outside the gene matches: 10. The CDR3 is CASSFATGAINEKLFF. The CDR3 coding sequence is TGTGCCAGCAGTTTCGCTACAGGGGCCATTAATGAAAAACTGTTTTTT.